This T cell receptor beta chain was found in a study of cytomegalovirus exposure and HLA in healthy donors. Study-level background: Counted in an early data release were approximately 85 million unique TCRs from HLA-typed donors. The study's findings and limits: Rates of TCR association differed by HLA locus in a later analysis, with DRB1 highest and HLA-C lowest.

Trimming shortened V by 4 bases and J by 12 bases, and 12 bases separated the two germline ends. The CDR3 loop spans 11 amino acids. Germline CDR1 MNHNS, CDR2 SASEGT. With regard to this clone: Its antigen is undetermined.

The PCR ran on 60 Vbeta and 13 Jbeta primers. The method was immunoSEQ multiplex PCR; TCRdb's version includes in-frame clones alone and lacks a portion of them. This sample carries tens of thousands of clones, 55% to 65% of them seen once, and the ten largest clones take approximately 16%. Material: PBMCs. This chain joins TRBV6-1 and TRBJ1-2; the D gene is possibly TRBD1 (6 bases). The source is a woman aged 40 to 49 in good health and CMV-seropositive. CDR3 nucleotide sequence: TGTGCCAGCAGTGTTAGACAGGACCACACCTTC. Translation: CASSVRQDHTF.